This TCR beta chain was documented in a study of CD8+CD57+ T cells in acquired aplastic anemia. The wider study: The sorted CD4+ and CD8+ cells yielded an average around 3.4 ug of DNA.

TCR beta VDJ and CDR3 profiling used genomic DNA as template. Each CDR3 protein is one row after TCRdb ran MiXCR on the reads. Here the sample spans about 43,000 distinct CDR3 sequences, 60% to 80% being singletons. The authors sequenced patients whose flow cytometry had shown CD8+CD57+ cell expansion. All patients had severe acquired aplastic anemia. Patients had not yet gotten any therapy when their blood was taken for sampling. This clonotype was counted at least ten times. The CDR3 extends over 16 amino acids. Germline trimming cut 3 bases from V and 3 bases from J; bases unmatched to any gene: 3. CDR1 is DFQATT and CDR2 is SNEGSKA in the germline V gene (reference sequence).

The specimen was sorted CD4+, CD8+, or CD8+CD57+ T cells (not recorded which) from PBMCs. This clonotype was obtained from a human donor with aplastic anemia. The V gene is TRBV20-1, the J gene TRBJ2-1; 15 nucleotides agree with TRBD2. The CDR3 DNA is TGCAGTGCTAGGGGACTAGCGGGGGGCCACTACAATGAGCAGTTCTTC. Encoded protein: CSARGLAGGHYNEQFF.